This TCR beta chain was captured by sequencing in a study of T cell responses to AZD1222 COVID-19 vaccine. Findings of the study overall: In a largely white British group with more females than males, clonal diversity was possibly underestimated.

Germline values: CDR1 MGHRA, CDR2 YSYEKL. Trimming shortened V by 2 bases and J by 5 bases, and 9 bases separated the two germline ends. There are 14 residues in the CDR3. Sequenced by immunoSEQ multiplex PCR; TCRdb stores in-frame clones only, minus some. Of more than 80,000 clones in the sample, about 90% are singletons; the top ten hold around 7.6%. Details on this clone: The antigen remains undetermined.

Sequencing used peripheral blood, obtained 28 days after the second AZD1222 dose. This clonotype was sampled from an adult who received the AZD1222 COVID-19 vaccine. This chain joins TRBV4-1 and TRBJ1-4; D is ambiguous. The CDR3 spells CASSQYTANEKLFF. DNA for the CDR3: TGCGCCAGCAGCCAATACACAGCGAATGAAAAACTGTTTTTT.